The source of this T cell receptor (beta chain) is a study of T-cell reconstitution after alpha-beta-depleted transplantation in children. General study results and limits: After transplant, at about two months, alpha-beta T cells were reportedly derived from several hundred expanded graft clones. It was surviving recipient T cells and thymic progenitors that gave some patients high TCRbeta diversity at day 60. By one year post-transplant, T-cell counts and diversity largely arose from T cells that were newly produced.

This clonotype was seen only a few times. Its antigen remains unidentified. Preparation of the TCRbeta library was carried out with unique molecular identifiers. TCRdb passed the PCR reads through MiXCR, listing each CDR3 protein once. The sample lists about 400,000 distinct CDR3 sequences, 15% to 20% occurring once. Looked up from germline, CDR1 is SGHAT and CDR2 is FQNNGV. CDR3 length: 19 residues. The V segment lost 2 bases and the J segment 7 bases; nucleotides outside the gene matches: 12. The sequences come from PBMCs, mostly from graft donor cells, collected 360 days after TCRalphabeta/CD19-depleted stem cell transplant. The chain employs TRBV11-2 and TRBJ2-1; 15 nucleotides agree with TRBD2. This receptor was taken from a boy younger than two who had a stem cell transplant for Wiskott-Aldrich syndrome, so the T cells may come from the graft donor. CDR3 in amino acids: CASSLLRLTGLAGGNEQFF. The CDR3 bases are TGTGCCAGCAGCTTATTGAGGCTAACGGGACTAGCGGGAGGAAATGAGCAGTTCTTC.